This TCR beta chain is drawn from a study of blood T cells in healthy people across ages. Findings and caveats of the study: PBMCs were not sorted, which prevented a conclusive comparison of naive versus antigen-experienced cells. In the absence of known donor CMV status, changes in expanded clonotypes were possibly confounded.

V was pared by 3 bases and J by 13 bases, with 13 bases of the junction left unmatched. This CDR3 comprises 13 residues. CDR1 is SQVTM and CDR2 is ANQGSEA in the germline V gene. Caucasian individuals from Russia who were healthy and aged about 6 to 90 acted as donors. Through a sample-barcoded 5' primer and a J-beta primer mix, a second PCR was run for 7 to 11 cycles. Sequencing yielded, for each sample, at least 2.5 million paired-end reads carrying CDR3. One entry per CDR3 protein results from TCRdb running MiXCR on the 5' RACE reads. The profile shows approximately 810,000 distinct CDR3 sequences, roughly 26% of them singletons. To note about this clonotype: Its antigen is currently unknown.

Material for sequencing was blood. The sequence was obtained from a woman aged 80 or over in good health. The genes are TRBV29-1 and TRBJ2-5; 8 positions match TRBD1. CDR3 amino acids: CSVDSPGGNERYF. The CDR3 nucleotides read TGCAGCGTTGACAGTCCAGGGGGCAATGAGCGGTACTTC.